This TCR beta chain was obtained from a study of T-cell reconstitution after alpha-beta-depleted transplantation in children. This clonotype was seen only a few times. Its antigen is still unknown. Study-level points and caveats: At around two months after transplant, the alpha-beta T cells were reportedly derived from several hundred expanded clones that came from non-depleted graft cells. From surviving recipient T cells and thymic progenitors came the high day-60 TCRbeta diversity observed in some patients. Newly made T cells mostly supplied T-cell counts and diversity one year after transplant.

As it was prepared, the TCRbeta library received unique molecular identifiers. TCRdb processed the PCR reads anew with MiXCR; each CDR3 protein has one entry. The table has about 460,000 distinct CDR3 sequences, over 9.5% seen once; the top ten hold just over 2%. Per germline, CDR1 SGHTA and CDR2 FQGNSA. This CDR3 is built from 17 residues. The V and J ends lost 2 bases and 0 bases respectively, with 14 bases between them. The V gene is TRBV7-2, the J gene TRBJ2-1; D is ambiguous. This TCR derives from a child aged 2 to 10 with inherited bone marrow failure, due to receive a stem cell transplant. This sample comprised PBMCs, obtained before TCRalphabeta/CD19-depleted stem cell transplant. The CDR3 region is CASSLSNYLSSYNEQFF. In DNA form, the CDR3 reads TGTGCCAGCAGCTTATCCAACTACCTGAGCTCCTACAATGAGCAGTTCTTC. Based on the CDR3 plus reference TRBV7-2 and TRBJ2-1, the full variable domain is GAGVSQSPSNKVTEKGKDVELRCDPISGHTALYWYRQSLGQGLEFLIYFQGNSAPDKSGLPSDRFSAERTGGSVSTLTIQRTQQEDSAVYLCASSLSNYLSSYNEQFFGPGTRLTVL.